Listed here are 28 T cell receptor beta chains from one sample, sequenced in a study of T-cell reconstitution after alpha-beta-depleted transplantation in children. Unique molecular identifiers were incorporated during preparation of the TCRbeta library. TCRdb analysed the PCR reads with MiXCR anew, one entry per CDR3 protein. The data show 400,000 to 500,000 distinct CDR3 sequences, under 13% seen once. The sequencing here drew on PBMCs from the stem cell graft donor, taken from the stem cell graft. Every receptor here comes from a human donor who donated a stem cell graft to a child with acute myeloid leukemia.

In its sample, this clonotype was seen a few times. The gene calls are TRBV12-3 or TRBV12-4 and TRBJ2-7, with a possible D match to TRBD2 (6 bases). This CDR3 is built from 12 residues. Between the trimmed V and J ends, which lost 7 bases and 7 bases, there was a span of 14 bases. The CDR3 nucleotides are TGTGCCAGCACTGTTAGCGGCATGGAGCAGTACTTC. It encodes CASTVSGMEQYF.

The V call is TRBV7-2, the J call TRBJ2-5; TRBD2 matches 7 bases. Germline assignment: CDR1 SGHTA and CDR2 FQGNSA. V lost 4 bases and J lost 5; bases outside the gene matches: 7. The CDR3 is made up of 14 amino acids. The CDR3 spells CASSYRAGQETQYF. CDR3 nucleotides: TGTGCCAGCAGCTACCGAGCGGGGCAGGAGACCCAGTACTTC.

This clonotype was picked up a small number of times. CDR3 region: CASTRSVGQFTGELFF. DNA of the CDR3: TGTGCCAGCACCCGATCCGTAGGACAGTTCACCGGGGAGCTGTTTTTT. The V and J genes are TRBV4-2 and TRBJ2-2; D is possibly TRBD1 (6 bases). Deletions cut 7 bases from V and 4 bases from J, with 19 bases between. Germline V gene lookup returns CDR1 LGHNA and CDR2 YNFKEQ. CDR3 size: 16 residues.

The genes are TRBV15 and TRBJ1-6; D is possibly TRBD1 (5 bases). The CDR3 spans 15 residues. The germline V gene encodes CDR1 LNHNV and CDR2 YYDKDF (reference sequence). V was shortened by 0 bases and J by 9 bases, with 12 bases between the two germline ends. The CDR3 here is CATSRESQGPSPLHF. As DNA, the CDR3 is TGTGCCACCAGCAGAGAAAGTCAGGGACCTTCACCCCTCCACTTT. The entire variable domain, with the rest obtained from reference TRBV15 and TRBJ1-6, is as follows: DAMVIQNPRYQVTQFGKPVTLSCSQTLNHNVMYWYQQKSSQAPKLLFHYYDKDFNNEADTPDNFQSRRPNTSFCFLDIRSPGLGDTAMYLCATSRESQGPSPLHFGNGTRLTVT.

V usage is TRBV20-1 and J usage is TRBJ1-2; 7 bases agree with TRBD1. The V and J ends lost 2 bases and 10 bases, in that order; junction bases with no gene match: 10. This CDR3 is built from 13 residues. Germline lookup yields CDR1 DFQATT and CDR2 SNEGSKA (reference sequence). CDR3 protein: CSARTQPGQYYTF. The CDR3 DNA reads as TGCAGTGCTAGAACCCAACCGGGACAGTACTACACCTTC.

The rearrangement links TRBV12-3 or TRBV12-4 to TRBJ1-1; D remains unclear. The germline V and J ends were trimmed by 3 bases and 1 base, with 3 bases remaining between them. CDR3 length: 12 residues. The CDR3 sequence is CASSFWNTEAFF. As DNA, the CDR3 is TGTGCCAGCAGTTTTTGGAACACTGAAGCTTTCTTT.

In its sample, this clonotype was seen a few times. The rearrangement links TRBV5-1 to TRBJ2-3; the match to TRBD2 covers 15 bases. Germline loops: CDR1 SGHRS, CDR2 YFSETQ. Trimming cost V 4 bases and J 4 bases; bases outside gene matches: 4. The CDR3 extends over 16 amino acids. The DNA for the CDR3 is TGCGCCAGCAGCCTGGGACTAGCGGGGGGCCCAGATACGCAGTATTTT. Its protein is CASSLGLAGGPDTQYF.

The CDR3 reads CASSQELQGAYGELFF. The DNA for the CDR3 is TGCGCCAGCAGCCAAGAGTTACAGGGGGCCTACGGGGAGCTGTTTTTT. The chain carries TRBV4-1 and TRBJ2-2, with TRBD1 matching over 9 bases. The CDR3 length is 16 residues. V lost 0 bases to trimming and J lost 7 bases; unmatched junction nucleotides: 6. In germline, CDR1 is MGHRA, CDR2 YSYEKL.

The table lists this clonotype with a few counts. The gene calls are TRBV5-1 and TRBJ2-5; D is possibly TRBD1 or TRBD2 (7 bases each). The V gene's germline CDR1 is SGHRS and CDR2 YFSETQ. V was trimmed by 0 bases and J by 3 bases, leaving 12 bases between them. This CDR3 contains 15 residues. The CDR3 nucleotides read TGCGCCAGCAGCTTGGGACAGGGACTAAAAGAGACCCAGTACTTC. Translating it yields CASSLGQGLKETQYF.

This CDR3 reads CSATDVAPDTQYF. The CDR3 coding sequence is TGCAGTGCCACCGATGTGGCGCCAGATACGCAGTATTTT. The chain is built from TRBV20-1 and TRBJ2-3, with no clear D. This CDR3 has 13 amino acids. With 6 bases removed from V and 4 bases from J, the gap between germline ends came to 14 bases. Germline V CDR1 and CDR2: DFQATT, SNEGSKA (reference sequence).

The chain combines TRBV4-1 with TRBJ1-3; tentatively, D is TRBD1 (6 bases). CDR3 length: 16 residues. Germline CDR1 MGHRA, CDR2 YSYEKL. V was cut by 0 bases and J by 5 bases, with 14 bases left in between. As DNA, the CDR3 is TGCGCCAGCAGCCAAGACGCCGCAAGGGGGAGAAACACCATATATTTT. As protein: CASSQDAARGRNTIYF.

This chain joins TRBV5-6 and TRBJ2-1, with D unclear. Per germline, CDR1 SGHDT and CDR2 YYEEEE. The V gene lost 0 bases and the J gene lost 7 bases, with 8 bases spanning the gap. The CDR3 is 13 residues long. The CDR3 sequence is CASSLGAWNEQFF. The CDR3 DNA follows: TGTGCCAGCAGCTTGGGAGCCTGGAATGAGCAGTTCTTC.

CDR3 sequence reads: CASSLMGTSYEQYF. CDR3 DNA: TGTGCCAGCAGCTTAATGGGGACTAGCTACGAGCAGTACTTC. This chain links TRBV7-3 with TRBJ2-7; 8 nucleotides line up with TRBD2. The J segment lost 3 bases and the V segment lost 1 base, leaving 2 bases of the junction unmatched. This CDR3 region has 14 residues. CDR1 and CDR2 (germline): SGHTA, FQGTGA.

This chain connects TRBV6-6 to TRBJ2-2; D uncertain. Between the trimmed V and J ends, which lost 1 base and 5 bases, there was a span of 2 bases. The CDR3 spans 12 residues. Germline CDR1 MNHNY, CDR2 SVGAGI (reference sequence). CDR3 nucleotide sequence: TGTGCCAGCAGTTACTTGACCGGGGAGCTGTTTTTT. It encodes CASSYLTGELFF.

This clonotype was recorded at least ten times. This chain uses TRBV3-1 with TRBJ2-3, with 11 nucleotides matching TRBD2. V shed 0 bases, J shed 0 bases, and the junction held 5 bases outside the gene matches. Germline CDR1 LGHDT, CDR2 YNNKEL (reference sequence). The length of the CDR3 is 18 residues. The CDR3 loop reads CASSQDYASGRSTDTQYF. DNA of the CDR3: TGTGCCAGCAGCCAAGATTATGCTAGCGGGAGGAGCACAGATACGCAGTATTTT.

This clonotype was seen ten or more times. This rearrangement joins TRBV6-1 to TRBJ1-4; D perhaps matches TRBD1 (6 bases). The CDR3 has 15 amino acids. Germline assignment: CDR1 MNHNS and CDR2 SASEGT. The V gene lost 4 bases and the J gene lost 5 bases, with 14 bases spanning the gap. CDR3 nucleotides: TGTGCCAGCAGTGCCACAGGGTCGGGGAATGAAAAACTGTTTTTT. Translated, it gives CASSATGSGNEKLFF.

This chain joins TRBV29-1 and TRBJ2-5; D may be TRBD1 (7 bases). Germline CDR1 reads SQVTM; CDR2 reads ANQGSEA. Trimming took 4 bases from V and 5 from J, leaving 14 bases between them. The CDR3 has 13 amino acids. CDR3 sequence (DNA): TGCAGCGTTGTGACTAGAGGGGGCGAGACCCAGTACTTC. Its protein is CSVVTRGGETQYF. The complete variable domain, with remaining parts taken from reference TRBV29-1 and TRBJ2-5, reads SAVISQKPSRDICQRGTSLTIQCQVDSQVTMMFWYRQQPGQSLTLIATANQGSEATYESGFVIDKFPISRPNLTFSTLTVSNMSPEDSSIYLCSVVTRGGETQYFGPGTRLLVL.

At least ten counts were recorded for this clonotype. The gene calls are TRBV11-2 and TRBJ2-5, with D possibly matching TRBD2 (5 bases). V was pared by 5 bases and J by 4 bases, with 17 bases between. CDR3 size: 15 residues. The germline CDR1 and CDR2 sequences are SGHAT and FQNNGV. CDR3 amino acids: CASSNGGAIGETQYF. In nucleotides, the CDR3 is TGTGCCAGCAGCAACGGAGGCGCAATAGGAGAGACCCAGTACTTC. Supplemented by reference TRBV11-2 and TRBJ2-5, the full variable domain reads EAGVAQSPRYKIIEKRQSVAFWCNPISGHATLYWYQQILGQGPKLLIQFQNNGVVDDSQLPKDRFSAERLKGVDSTLKIQPAKLEDSAVYLCASSNGGAIGETQYFGPGTRLLVL.

In this sample, this clonotype turned up a few times. The V call is TRBV6-2 or TRBV6-3, the J call TRBJ2-7; a possible D gene is TRBD2 (5 bases). The CDR3 has 15 amino acids. Germline-derived CDR1 and CDR2 are MNHEY and SVGEGT. The V gene lost 0 bases and the J gene lost 7 bases, with 16 bases spanning the gap. CDR3 nucleotides: TGTGCCAGCAGTTACTCCTTAGACACTCCGGGAGAGCAGTACTTC. Translated: CASSYSLDTPGEQYF.

V is TRBV11-2 and J is TRBJ2-1; the D call may be TRBD1 or TRBD2 (5 bases each). The CDR3 totals 14 residues. V shed 3 bases and J shed 5 bases, with 11 bases lying between them. Germline CDR1 is SGHAT and CDR2 is FQNNGV. CDR3 sequence reads: CASSLGEFHNEQFF. Written as DNA, the CDR3 is TGTGCCAGCAGCTTGGGGGAGTTCCACAATGAGCAGTTCTTC.

The chain links TRBV10-3 to TRBJ1-6; D might be TRBD1 (5 bases). Germline V lookup: CDR1 ENHRY, CDR2 SYGVKD. V was pared by 0 bases and J by 8 bases, with 11 bases between. The CDR3 spans 15 residues. CDR3 residues: CAISESRPRDSPLHF. Written as DNA, the CDR3 is TGTGCCATCAGTGAGTCGAGACCCAGGGATTCACCCCTCCACTTT.

V and J are TRBV20-1 and TRBJ2-4; the match to TRBD2 covers 15 bases. Trimming took 6 bases from V and 0 from J; bases not matched to a gene: 6. The germline V gene has CDR1 DFQATT and CDR2 SNEGSKA (reference sequence). This CDR3 comprises 17 residues. CDR3 coding DNA: TGCAGTGCCAATGGACTAGCGGGGGGGCGAGCCAAAAACATTCAGTACTTC. Translating it yields CSANGLAGGRAKNIQYF.

This clonotype was counted a few times. The chain carries TRBV5-1 and TRBJ1-1, with a weak D call TRBD1 (6 bases). Between the trimmed V and J ends, which lost 4 bases and 5 bases, there was a span of 15 bases. The CDR3 contains 14 residues. The germline CDR1 and CDR2 sequences are SGHRS and YFSETQ. CDR3 in DNA: TGCGCCAGCAGCCGAGAGGAGGGGGTAACTGAAGCTTTCTTT. Encoded protein: CASSREEGVTEAFF.

This CDR3 reads CASSSPGGRETQYF. CDR3 nucleotides: TGTGCCAGCAGCTCCCCAGGGGGTCGGGAGACCCAGTACTTC. The chain recombines TRBV7-6 with TRBJ2-5; 7 nucleotides agree with TRBD1. Per the germline V gene, CDR1 is SGHVS and CDR2 is FNYEAQ. The CDR3 loop spans 14 amino acids. The V and J ends lost 4 bases and 5 bases, in that order; junction bases with no gene match: 7.

This clonotype was picked up many times. The junction and the germline gene differ at one end; a read error may be behind it. This chain joins TRBV7-7 and TRBJ2-7; D might be TRBD1 or TRBD2, each matching 5 bases. The CDR3 runs to 13 residues. The germline V gene has CDR1 SSHAT and CDR2 FNYEAQ (reference sequence). CDR3 bases: TGTGCTAGCAGCTTGGGACGGACCTACGAGCAGTACTTC. Its protein is CASSLGRTYEQYF.

A few counts support this clonotype. The chain has TRBV27 and TRBJ1-1; 10 bases align to TRBD1. J gave up 5 bases and V 5 bases, and 8 bases lay outside the gene matches. The CDR3 runs to 15 residues. Germline V gives CDR1 MNHEY, CDR2 SMNVEV (reference sequence). The CDR3 nucleotides read TGTGCCAGCAGTCGACAGGGGGCCTTTGGTACTGAAGCTTTCTTT. Translated, it gives CASSRQGAFGTEAFF.

The gene calls are TRBV29-1 and TRBJ2-1, with D perhaps given as TRBD1 or TRBD2 (5 bases each). This CDR3 comprises 15 residues. Germline assignment: CDR1 SQVTM and CDR2 ANQGSEA. Trimming removed 3 bases at V and 8 bases at J, with 20 bases between. The CDR3 region is CSVEVSGWGNDEQFF. CDR3 in DNA: TGCAGCGTTGAGGTTTCTGGATGGGGGAATGATGAGCAGTTCTTC.

This clonotype was picked up a small number of times. Written as DNA, the CDR3 is TGTGCCAGCAGCCCTTCCGGGGTAGCGGGAGGCCCGGGATCGCAGTATTTT. Protein product: CASSPSGVAGGPGSQYF. The genes are TRBV7-2 and TRBJ2-3; 10 bases line up with TRBD2. Trimming cost V 5 bases and J 10 bases; bases outside gene matches: 18. Looked up from germline, CDR1 is SGHTA and CDR2 is FQGNSA. This CDR3 contains 17 residues.